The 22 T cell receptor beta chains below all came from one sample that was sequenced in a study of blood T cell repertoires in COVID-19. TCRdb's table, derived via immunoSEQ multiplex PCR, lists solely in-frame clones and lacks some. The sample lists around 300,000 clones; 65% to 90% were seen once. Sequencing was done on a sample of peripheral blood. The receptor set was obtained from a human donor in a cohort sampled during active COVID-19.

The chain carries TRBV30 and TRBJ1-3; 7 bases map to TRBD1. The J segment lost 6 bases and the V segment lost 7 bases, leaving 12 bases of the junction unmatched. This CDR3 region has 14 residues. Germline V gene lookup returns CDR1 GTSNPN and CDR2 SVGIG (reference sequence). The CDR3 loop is CALGRQGRLNTIYF. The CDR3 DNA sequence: TGTGCCTTGGGAAGACAGGGCAGGTTAAACACCATATATTTT.

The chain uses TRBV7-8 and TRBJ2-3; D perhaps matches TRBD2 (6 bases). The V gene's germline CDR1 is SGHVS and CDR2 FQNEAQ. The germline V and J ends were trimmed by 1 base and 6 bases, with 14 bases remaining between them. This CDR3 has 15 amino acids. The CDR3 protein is CASSLEARGGDTQYF. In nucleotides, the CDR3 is TGTGCCAGCAGCTTAGAAGCTCGGGGAGGTGATACGCAGTATTTT.

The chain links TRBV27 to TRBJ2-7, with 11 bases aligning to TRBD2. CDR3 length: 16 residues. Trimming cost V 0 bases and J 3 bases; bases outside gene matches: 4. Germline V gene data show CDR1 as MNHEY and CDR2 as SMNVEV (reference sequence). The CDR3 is CASSLSASGGIYEQYF. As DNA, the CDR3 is TGTGCCAGCAGTTTATCGGCTAGCGGGGGGATCTACGAGCAGTACTTC.

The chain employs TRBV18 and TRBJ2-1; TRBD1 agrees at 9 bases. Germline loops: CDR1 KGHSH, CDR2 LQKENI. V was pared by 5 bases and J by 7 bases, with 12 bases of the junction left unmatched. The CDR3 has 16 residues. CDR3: CASSSFSGQGKNEQFF. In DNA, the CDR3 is TGTGCCAGCTCATCCTTTTCGGGACAGGGAAAGAATGAGCAGTTCTTC.

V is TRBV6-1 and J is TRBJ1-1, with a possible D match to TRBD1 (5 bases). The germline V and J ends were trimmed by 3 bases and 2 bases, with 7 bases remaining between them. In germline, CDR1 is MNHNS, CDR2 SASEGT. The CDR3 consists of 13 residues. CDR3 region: CASSETVNTEAFF. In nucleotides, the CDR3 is TGTGCCAGCAGTGAGACAGTAAACACTGAAGCTTTCTTT.

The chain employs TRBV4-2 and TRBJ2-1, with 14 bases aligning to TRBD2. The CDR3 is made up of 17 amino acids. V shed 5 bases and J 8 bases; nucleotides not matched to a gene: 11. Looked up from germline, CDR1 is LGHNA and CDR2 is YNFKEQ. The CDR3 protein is CASSGHRGLAGDDEQFF. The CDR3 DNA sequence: TGTGCCAGCAGCGGCCACAGGGGACTAGCGGGGGACGATGAGCAGTTCTTC.

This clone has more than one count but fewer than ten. DNA of the CDR3: TGCGCCAGCACCCTTGGCAGGGGAAACACTGAAGCTTTCTTT. Residues: CASTLGRGNTEAFF. The rearrangement links TRBV5-1 to TRBJ1-1; D might be TRBD1 (6 bases). V lost 6 bases, J lost 2 bases, and 14 bases lay in between. Looked up from germline, CDR1 is SGHRS and CDR2 is YFSETQ. The CDR3 is made up of 14 amino acids.

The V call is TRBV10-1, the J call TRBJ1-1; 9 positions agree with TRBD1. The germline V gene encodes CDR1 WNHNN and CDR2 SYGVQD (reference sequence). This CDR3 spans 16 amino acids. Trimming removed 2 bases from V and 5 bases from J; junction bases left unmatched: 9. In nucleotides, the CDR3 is TGCGCCAGCAGTGAGCCGAACAGGGGGCGCCCAACTGAAGCTTTCTTT. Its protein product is CASSEPNRGRPTEAFF.

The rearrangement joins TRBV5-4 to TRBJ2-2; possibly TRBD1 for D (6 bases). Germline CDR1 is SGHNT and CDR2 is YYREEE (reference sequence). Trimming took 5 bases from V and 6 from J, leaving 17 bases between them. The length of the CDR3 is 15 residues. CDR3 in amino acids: CASSSNRVGSGELFF. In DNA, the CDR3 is TGTGCCAGCAGTTCGAACAGGGTGGGATCCGGGGAGCTGTTTTTT.

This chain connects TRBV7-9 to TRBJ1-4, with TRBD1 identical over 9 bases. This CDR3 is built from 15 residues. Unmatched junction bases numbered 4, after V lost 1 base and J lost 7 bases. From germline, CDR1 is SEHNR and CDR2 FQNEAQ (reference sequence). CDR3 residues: CASSLDRGQIEKLFF. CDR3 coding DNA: TGTGCCAGCAGCTTAGACAGGGGGCAGATTGAAAAACTGTTTTTT.

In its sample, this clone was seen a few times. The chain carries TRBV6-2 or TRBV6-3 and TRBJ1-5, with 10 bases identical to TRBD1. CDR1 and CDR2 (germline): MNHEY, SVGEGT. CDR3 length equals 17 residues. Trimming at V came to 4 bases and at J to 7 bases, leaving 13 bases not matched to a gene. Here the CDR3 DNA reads TGTGCCAGCAGTTTGCTTCCGGGACAGGGGCCGGGACAGCCCCAGCATTTT. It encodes CASSLLPGQGPGQPQHF.

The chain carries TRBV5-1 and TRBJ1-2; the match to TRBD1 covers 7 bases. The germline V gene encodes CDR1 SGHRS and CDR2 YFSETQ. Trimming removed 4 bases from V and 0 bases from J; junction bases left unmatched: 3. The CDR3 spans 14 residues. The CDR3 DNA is TGCGCCAGCAGCAAGGACAGGTCTAACTATGGCTACACCTTC. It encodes CASSKDRSNYGYTF.

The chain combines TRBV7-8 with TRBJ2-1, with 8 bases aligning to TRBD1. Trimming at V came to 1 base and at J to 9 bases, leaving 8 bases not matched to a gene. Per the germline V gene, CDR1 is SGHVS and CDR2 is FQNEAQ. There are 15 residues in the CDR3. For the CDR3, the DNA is TGTGCCAGCAGCTTAGAAGACAGGGGCTTCGGTGAGCAGTTCTTC. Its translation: CASSLEDRGFGEQFF.

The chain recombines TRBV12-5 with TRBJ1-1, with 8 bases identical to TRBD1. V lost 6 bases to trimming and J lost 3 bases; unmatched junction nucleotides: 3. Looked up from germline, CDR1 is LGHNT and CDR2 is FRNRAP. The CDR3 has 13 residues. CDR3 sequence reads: CASGSTGDTEAFF. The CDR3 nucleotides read TGTGCTAGTGGATCGACAGGGGACACTGAAGCTTTCTTT. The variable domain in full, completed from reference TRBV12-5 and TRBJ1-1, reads DARVTQTPRHKVTEMGQEVTMRCQPILGHNTVFWYRQTMMQGLELLAYFRNRAPLDDSGMPKDRFSAEMPDATLATLKIQPSEPRDSAVYFCASGSTGDTEAFFGQGTRLTVV.

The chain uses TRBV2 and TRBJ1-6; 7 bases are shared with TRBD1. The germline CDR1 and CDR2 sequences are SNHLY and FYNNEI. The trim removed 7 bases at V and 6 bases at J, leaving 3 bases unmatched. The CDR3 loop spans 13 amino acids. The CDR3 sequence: CASNRDSNSPLHF. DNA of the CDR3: TGTGCCAGCAACCGGGACAGTAATTCACCCCTCCACTTT.

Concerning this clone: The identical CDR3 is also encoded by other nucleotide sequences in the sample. The CDR3 protein is CASSLGGSGQPQHF. The DNA of the CDR3 is TGCGCCAGCAGCTTGGGAGGTTCAGGGCAGCCCCAGCATTTT. This chain joins TRBV5-1 and TRBJ1-5, with a weak D call TRBD1 (5 bases). V lost 0 bases and J lost 7, with 11 bases in between. The CDR3 is made up of 14 amino acids. The germline V gene has CDR1 SGHRS and CDR2 YFSETQ.

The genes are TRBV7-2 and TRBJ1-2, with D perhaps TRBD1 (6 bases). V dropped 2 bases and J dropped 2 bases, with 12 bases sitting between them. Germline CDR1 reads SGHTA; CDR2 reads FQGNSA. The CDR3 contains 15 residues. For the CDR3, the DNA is TGTGCCAGCAGCTTACTACAGGGCTCCAACTATGGCTACACCTTC. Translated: CASSLLQGSNYGYTF. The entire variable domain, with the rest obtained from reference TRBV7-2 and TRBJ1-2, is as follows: GAGVSQSPSNKVTEKGKDVELRCDPISGHTALYWYRQSLGQGLEFLIYFQGNSAPDKSGLPSDRFSAERTGGSVSTLTIQRTQQEDSAVYLCASSLLQGSNYGYTFGSGTRLTVV.

CDR3 residues: CASSRGGGNQPQHF. CDR3 nucleotide sequence: TGCGCCAGCTCCCGGGGGGGTGGCAATCAGCCCCAGCATTTT. This sequence joins TRBV5-1 and TRBJ1-5, with D maybe TRBD1 (5 bases). The ends were cut back, 7 bases at V and 2 bases at J, with 13 bases in the middle. The CDR3 extends over 14 amino acids. CDR1 SGHRS and CDR2 YFSETQ come from the germline V gene.

CDR3 sequence: CASSTGGVRWTEAFF. The CDR3 DNA follows: TGTGCCAGCAGCACAGGTGGGGTTAGATGGACTGAAGCTTTCTTT. The J gene is TRBJ1-1, the V gene TRBV9, with a tentative D call TRBD1 (5 bases). The CDR3 has 15 amino acids. Trimming pared 4 bases from V and 5 bases from J, leaving 18 bases between. CDR1 is SGDLS and CDR2 is YYNGEE in the germline V gene.

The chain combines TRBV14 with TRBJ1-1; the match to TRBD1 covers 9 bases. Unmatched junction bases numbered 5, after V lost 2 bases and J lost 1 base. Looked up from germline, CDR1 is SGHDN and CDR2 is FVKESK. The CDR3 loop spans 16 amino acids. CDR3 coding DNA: TGTGCCAGCAGCCAATACCGGACAGGGGAGAACACTGAAGCTTTCTTT. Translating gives CASSQYRTGENTEAFF.

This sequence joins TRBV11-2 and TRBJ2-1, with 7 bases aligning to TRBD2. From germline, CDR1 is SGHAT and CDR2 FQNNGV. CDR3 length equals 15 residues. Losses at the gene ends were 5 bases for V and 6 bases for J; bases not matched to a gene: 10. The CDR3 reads CASSPGLLLSNEQFF. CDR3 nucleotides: TGTGCCAGCAGCCCGGGACTACTCCTAAGCAATGAGCAGTTCTTC.

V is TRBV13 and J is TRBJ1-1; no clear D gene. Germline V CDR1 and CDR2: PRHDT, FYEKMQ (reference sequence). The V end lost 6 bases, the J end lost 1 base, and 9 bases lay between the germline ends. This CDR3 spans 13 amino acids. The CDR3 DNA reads TGTGCCAGCAGGATGGAGTGGAACACTGAAGCTTTCTTT. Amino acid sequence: CASRMEWNTEAFF.